The 3 T cell receptor beta chains below were found in one sample sequenced in a study of vaccination effects on CD4 cells after COVID-19. This table comes from immunoSEQ multiplex PCR, and its TCRdb copy is limited to in-frame clones, with some not included. Of over 80,000 clones listed, roughly 80% were seen once; the top ten hold roughly 1.1%. These TCRs' antigens remain unknown. Pools of viral peptides were used by the ViraFEST assay to expand antigen-specific CD4+ T cells ahead of sequencing. Cultured cells yielded isolated CD4+ T cells after 10 to 11 days. Participants were vaccinated with two doses of either the BNT162b2 or mRNA-1273 vaccine. The source was CD4+ T cells from PBMCs cultured with HCoV-OC43 spike peptides, collected after COVID-19 vaccination. Subset noted: HCoV-OC43 spike overlapping peptide pool stimulation. The receptors were gathered from a human donor who received a COVID-19 vaccine.

This chain links TRBV5-1 with TRBJ2-3, with TRBD1 identical over 8 bases. The CDR3 has 13 residues. From germline, CDR1 is SGHRS and CDR2 YFSETQ. The ends lost 4 bases at V and 5 bases at J; junction bases unmatched: 3. Here the CDR3 reads CASSPGQGDTQYF. In nucleotides, the CDR3 is TGCGCCAGCAGCCCCGGACAGGGAGATACGCAGTATTTT.

The rearrangement joins TRBV5-5 to TRBJ2-7, with D tentatively TRBD1 or TRBD2 (6 bases each). CDR3 length equals 15 residues. Germline loops: CDR1 SGHKS, CDR2 YYEKEE (reference sequence). The germline V and J ends were trimmed by 0 bases and 7 bases, with 17 bases remaining between them. CDR3 loop: CASSLGFMGGVEQYV. Written as DNA, the CDR3 is TGTGCCAGCAGCTTGGGGTTTATGGGGGGCGTTGAGCAGTACGTC.

The rearrangement links TRBV3-1 (or the pseudogene TRBV3-2) to TRBJ1-1, with 8 bases fitting TRBD1. V shed 4 bases and J 6 bases; nucleotides not matched to a gene: 22. Germline V lookup: CDR1 LGHDT, CDR2 YNNKEL (reference sequence). This CDR3 is built from 19 residues. The CDR3 sequence is CASSPVGQANALRGSEAFF. CDR3 coding DNA: TGTGCCAGCAGCCCGGTGGGACAGGCGAATGCGCTTCGGGGCTCTGAAGCTTTCTTT.